These 10 T cell receptor beta chains came from one sample sequenced in a study of cytomegalovirus exposure and HLA in healthy donors. The method was immunoSEQ multiplex PCR; TCRdb's version includes in-frame clones alone and lacks a portion of them. The table has 130,000 to 150,000 clones, just over 85% seen once. The sequencing input was PBMCs. These receptors were taken from a woman between 18 and 29 years old in good health and CMV-seropositive.

The chain links TRBV5-1 to TRBJ2-5; 7 bases line up with TRBD2. Unmatched junction bases numbered 14, after V lost 7 bases and J lost 2 bases. The germline V gene encodes CDR1 SGHRS and CDR2 YFSETQ. The CDR3 extends over 16 amino acids. The CDR3 is CASQPPSQGGQETQYF. The CDR3 region has the DNA TGCGCCAGCCAGCCCCCCTCGCAGGGAGGGCAAGAGACCCAGTACTTC.

The chain employs TRBV14 and TRBJ2-7, with 7 bases that match TRBD1. Looked up from germline, CDR1 is SGHDN and CDR2 is FVKESK. This CDR3 region has 12 residues. The V gene end was trimmed by 5 bases and the J gene end by 2 bases; junction bases not matched to a gene: 0. This chain's CDR3 is CASSGQAYEQYF. DNA of the CDR3: TGTGCCAGCAGCGGACAGGCCTACGAGCAGTACTTC. The full variable domain, its missing parts supplied by reference TRBV14 and TRBJ2-7, is EAGVTQFPSHSVIEKGQTVTLRCDPISGHDNLYWYRRVMGKEIKFLLHFVKESKQDESGMPNNRFLAERTGGTYSTLKVQPAELEDSGVYFCASSGQAYEQYFGPGTRLTVT.

J is TRBJ1-5 and V is TRBV19; no clear D. Germline CDR1 and CDR2: LNHDA and SQIVND (reference sequence). This CDR3 contains 15 residues. The V and J ends lost 7 bases and 2 bases respectively, with 15 bases between them. The DNA of the CDR3 is TGTGCCAGTAACGAGAGGGCGGGTGGCAATCAGCCCCAGCATTTT. It encodes CASNERAGGNQPQHF.

The chain employs TRBV7-8 and TRBJ1-5; D is possibly TRBD1 (5 bases). Trimming pared 1 base from V and 7 bases from J, leaving 14 bases between. Germline V gene data show CDR1 as SGHVS and CDR2 as FQNEAQ. This CDR3 region has 15 residues. The CDR3 region has the DNA TGTGCCAGCAGCTTAGGGGGCAGGGCGGGACAGCCCCAGCATTTT. Residues: CASSLGGRAGQPQHF.

A few counts support this clone. V gene TRBV4-3 combines with J gene TRBJ1-6; TRBD1 matches 9 bases. This CDR3 region has 16 residues. From germline, CDR1 is LGHNA and CDR2 YSLEER. V was pared by 0 bases and J by 8 bases, with 5 bases of the junction left unmatched. CDR3 in DNA: TGCGCCAGCAGCCAAGAACTCTGGACAGGGGATTCACCCCTCCACTTT. Its protein is CASSQELWTGDSPLHF.

This chain joins TRBV7-9 and TRBJ1-5; D is undetermined. The germline CDR1 and CDR2 sequences are SEHNR and FQNEAQ (reference sequence). The CDR3 is 12 amino acids. Trimming cost V 0 bases and J 9 bases, with 6 bases left between them. The CDR3 spells CASSLAGGPQHF. The CDR3, as DNA: TGTGCCAGCAGCTTAGCCGGAGGGCCCCAGCATTTT.

V is TRBV12-5 and J is TRBJ1-2, with TRBD1 matching 7 bases. The length of the CDR3 is 14 residues. After removal of 3 bases from V and 2 bases from J, the junction contained 3 bases not matched to a gene. CDR1 is LGHNT, CDR2 FRNRAP, per germline. The CDR3, as DNA: TGTGCTAGTGGTTTCGACAGGGTCAACTATGGCTACACCTTC. This encodes CASGFDRVNYGYTF.

CDR3: CASSLVPQAETQYF. The CDR3, as DNA: TGTGCCAGCAGCTTAGTTCCCCAAGCAGAGACCCAGTACTTC. This chain uses TRBV7-2 with TRBJ2-5; no definite D call. Germline values: CDR1 SGHTA, CDR2 FQGNSA. The V end lost 1 base, the J end lost 4 bases, and 10 bases lay between the germline ends. This CDR3 is 14 amino acids long.

The chain is built from TRBV9 and TRBJ2-7, with 10 bases matching TRBD1. J gave up 3 bases and V 3 bases, and 6 bases lay outside the gene matches. The CDR3 covers 15 residues. CDR1 and CDR2 from the germline V gene are SGDLS and YYNGEE. DNA of the CDR3: TGTGCCAGCAGCGCGACCGGGACAGGGGTCTACGAGCAGTACTTC. This codes for CASSATGTGVYEQYF.

This clone showed up just a few times. The chain recombines TRBV28 with TRBJ2-7; TRBD2 might be the D (6 bases). The germline gives CDR1 MDHEN, CDR2 SYDVKM. V was pared by 7 bases and J by 0 bases, with 16 bases between. This CDR3 has 15 amino acids. CDR3 region: CASNPTGGASYEQYF. In nucleotides, the CDR3 is TGTGCCAGCAATCCGACCGGGGGTGCCTCCTACGAGCAGTACTTC.